The clone carrying this T cell receptor (beta chain) showed up just once. Antigen specificity is unknown. The data were obtained in a study of cytomegalovirus exposure and HLA in healthy donors. Study context: A later analysis reported the same platform for the roughly 110 validation repertoires and the roughly 700 first-cohort repertoires.

Profiling relied on immunoSEQ multiplex PCR, and the TCRdb table lists in-frame clones only, not all of them. The table shows some 90,000 clones, with 70% to 90% occurring only once. Study results and caveats: It was 164 TCR beta chains that were listed as cytomegalovirus-associated. According to reports, the classifier identified cytomegalovirus status with high specificity and sensitivity. While the bulk of TCR sequences proved rare, some public TCRs turned up in many donors.

CDR3 length equals 15 residues. Trimming shortened V by 0 bases and J by 3 bases, and 9 bases separated the two germline ends. Germline V gene sequence: CDR1 SGHVS, CDR2 FNYEAQ. This TCR was sampled from a woman younger than 45 in good health and CMV-seronegative. Material: PBMCs. V is TRBV7-6 and J is TRBJ1-5, with a tentative D call TRBD1 (5 bases). The CDR3 loop reads CASSLAGGSNQPQHF. In DNA, the CDR3 is TGTGCCAGCAGCTTAGCGGGGGGATCCAATCAGCCCCAGCATTTT.